The 32 T cell receptor beta chains reported below all come from one sample, sequenced in a study of T-cell reconstitution after alpha-beta-depleted transplantation in children. Molecular barcoding with unique molecular identifiers was used for the TCRbeta library. One entry per CDR3 protein results from TCRdb running MiXCR on the PCR reads. This repertoire shows about 900,000 distinct CDR3 sequences, about 30% found once; its top ten account for about 28%. Material: PBMCs, mostly from graft donor cells, obtained 360 days after TCRalphabeta/CD19-depleted stem cell transplant. The source is a boy in the first two years of life who had a stem cell transplant for SCID, so the T cells may come from the graft donor.

This clonotype was seen at least ten times. This chain uses TRBV25-1 with TRBJ2-6; D is unresolved. Germline CDR1 is MGHDK and CDR2 is SYGVNS. Trimming removed 4 bases from V and 1 base from J, with 5 bases in between. The CDR3 has 14 amino acids. The CDR3 DNA follows: TGTGCCAGCAGTGCCTCTTCTGGGGCCAACGTCCTGACTTTC. Amino acids: CASSASSGANVLTF.

This clonotype was counted only a few times. The rearrangement uses TRBV12-3 or TRBV12-4 and TRBJ2-7, with D tentatively TRBD1 (5 bases). This CDR3 has 14 residues. V was shortened by 6 bases and J by 5 bases, with 17 bases between the two germline ends. The CDR3 nucleotides read TGTGCCAGCAGCCCAAAACAGGTTAGCCACGAGCAGTACTTC. Its protein is CASSPKQVSHEQYF.

The rearrangement joins TRBV24-1 to TRBJ1-1; D is undetermined. This CDR3 is 14 amino acids long. Germline-derived CDR1 and CDR2 are KGHDR and SFDVKD. The V end lost 7 bases, the J end lost 1 base, and 12 bases lay between the germline ends. The CDR3 reads CATSPTDQNTEAFF. The CDR3 DNA is TGTGCCACCAGCCCCACGGACCAGAACACTGAAGCTTTCTTT.

CDR3 nucleotides: TGTGCCACCAGCCAATGGGCTGATACGCAGTATTTT. Protein sequence: CATSQWADTQYF. V is TRBV15 and J is TRBJ2-3; unclear D gene. Germline V gene data show CDR1 as LNHNV and CDR2 as YYDKDF (reference sequence). The CDR3 is 12 residues long. V was cut by 5 bases and J by 6 bases, with 9 bases left in between.

J is TRBJ2-3 and V is TRBV4-1, with D tentatively TRBD1 (6 bases). CDR3 length: 19 amino acids. Trimming stripped 0 bases from V and 0 bases from J, with 19 bases between. In germline, CDR1 is MGHRA, CDR2 YSYEKL. CDR3: CASSQDRWQGRSSTDTQYF. The CDR3 nucleotides are TGCGCCAGCAGCCAAGATCGGTGGCAGGGGCGGTCTAGCACAGATACGCAGTATTTT.

This sequence joins TRBV6-1 and TRBJ1-1; TRBD1 might be the D (5 bases). Per the germline V gene, CDR1 is MNHNS and CDR2 is SASEGT. With 7 bases removed from V and 5 bases from J, the gap between germline ends came to 14 bases. CDR3 length: 13 residues. CDR3 sequence: CASTGRAPTEAFF. The DNA of the CDR3 is TGTGCCAGCACGGGCAGGGCCCCAACTGAAGCTTTCTTT.

This clonotype has a handful of counts. The rearrangement joins TRBV30 to TRBJ2-3; no clear D gene. Trimming removed 3 bases from V and 2 bases from J, with 6 bases in between. Germline CDR1 and CDR2: GTSNPN and SVGIG (reference sequence). The CDR3 loop spans 12 amino acids. The CDR3 DNA follows: TGTGCCTGGAGCTCGAACACAGATACGCAGTATTTT. Translation gives CAWSSNTDTQYF.

The chain is built from TRBV4-2 and TRBJ2-7; D is possibly TRBD2 (8 bases). The V and J ends lost 4 bases and 2 bases respectively, with 18 bases between them. The CDR3 is made up of 16 amino acids. Germline values: CDR1 LGHNA, CDR2 YNFKEQ. The CDR3 DNA reads as TGTGCCAGCAGCCCCGGGGGGGAGGGGGCGGCCTACGAGCAGTACTTC. This gives the protein CASSPGGEGAAYEQYF.

The table lists this clonotype with a few counts. J is TRBJ1-5 and V is TRBV5-5; 7 bases align to TRBD1. Trimming removed 1 base from V and 3 bases from J; junction bases left unmatched: 4. The CDR3 runs 15 residues. Germline values: CDR1 SGHKS, CDR2 YYEKEE (reference sequence). The CDR3 reads CASSLLGTANQPQHF. CDR3 bases: TGTGCCAGCAGCTTGCTTGGGACAGCCAATCAGCCCCAGCATTTT.

This clonotype was detected only a few times. CDR3 coding DNA: TGTGCCAGCAGCTTACACAGACAAGAGACCCAGTACTTC. Encoded protein: CASSLHRQETQYF. The genes are TRBV7-2 and TRBJ2-5; D not resolved. Deletions cut 2 bases from V and 2 bases from J, with 6 bases between. The CDR3 extends over 13 amino acids. In germline, CDR1 is SGHTA, CDR2 FQGNSA.

The V gene is TRBV6-5, the J gene TRBJ2-1; no reliable D call. Deletions cut 1 base from V and 1 base from J, with 8 bases between. This CDR3 has 15 residues. Germline CDR1 reads MNHEY; CDR2 reads SVGAGI. CDR3 in amino acids: CASSYLANSYNEQFF. For the CDR3, the DNA is TGTGCCAGCAGTTACTTGGCTAATTCCTACAATGAGCAGTTCTTC.

The chain uses TRBV6-1 and TRBJ1-6, with D possibly being TRBD1 (6 bases). V gave up 6 bases and J gave up 2 bases, with 17 bases separating them. The germline gives CDR1 MNHNS, CDR2 SASEGT. The CDR3 contains 17 residues. The DNA for the CDR3 is TGTGCCAGCAGCCCCCCGGGCAGGGGCGCCTATAATTCACCCCTCCACTTT. This gives the protein CASSPPGRGAYNSPLHF.

This clonotype was counted a few times. Since a much larger clone is just one base distant, this may be a read error. The chain joins TRBV20-1 to TRBJ1-1; D might be TRBD1 (5 bases). Germline assignment: CDR1 DFQATT and CDR2 SNEGSKA (reference sequence). The CDR3 consists of 16 residues. The DNA for the CDR3 is TGCTGTGCTACATCACCCGCTCAGGGTAGGGACACTGAAGCTTTCTTT. It codes for CCATSPAQGRDTEAFF.

The CDR3 reads CASSLDRGVTPQYF. The CDR3 bases are TGTGCCAGCAGTTTGGACAGGGGCGTCACGCCCCAGTACTTC. The J gene is TRBJ2-5, the V gene TRBV6-5, with 9 bases matching TRBD1. Germline lookup yields CDR1 MNHEY and CDR2 SVGAGI. J was trimmed by 9 bases and V by 4 bases; bases with no gene match: 9. CDR3 length: 14 amino acids.

CDR3 sequence reads: CASSYDREATEAFF. The CDR3 nucleotides are TGTGCCAGCAGTTACGACAGGGAGGCCACTGAAGCTTTCTTT. The rearrangement links TRBV6-5 to TRBJ1-1, with 7 bases that match TRBD1. The germline gives CDR1 MNHEY, CDR2 SVGAGI. The V segment lost 2 bases and the J segment 4 bases; nucleotides outside the gene matches: 4. This CDR3 is 14 amino acids long.

Note on this clonotype: Since no conserved phenylalanine or tryptophan closes the CDR3, a read error is the likely cause. The J gene is TRBJ1-5, the V gene TRBV5-1; D is undetermined. V lost 1 base, J lost 0 bases, and 8 bases lay in between. The CDR3 contains 15 residues. CDR1 is SGHRS and CDR2 is YFSETQ in the germline V gene. The CDR3 nucleotides are TGCGCCAGCAGCTTGCTAGGCGCTAGCAATCAGCCCCAGCATGTT. It translates to CASSLLGASNQPQHV.

The chain employs TRBV5-1 and TRBJ2-3; D is possibly TRBD2 (6 bases). Germline CDR1 SGHRS, CDR2 YFSETQ. The CDR3 totals 16 residues. The V gene lost 0 bases and the J gene lost 4 bases, with 15 bases spanning the gap. The CDR3 region is CASSLGRGKGADTQYF. DNA for the CDR3: TGCGCCAGCAGCTTGGGGCGGGGAAAAGGCGCAGATACGCAGTATTTT.

Only one count was recorded for this clonotype. This chain connects TRBV24-1 to TRBJ1-3, with D hard to call. The germline V gene has CDR1 KGHDR and CDR2 SFDVKD. Deletions cut 7 bases from V and 2 bases from J, with 17 bases between. The CDR3 has 16 amino acids. This CDR3 is CATRTASALTGNTIYF. Here the CDR3 DNA reads TGTGCCACCAGGACTGCTTCGGCCCTTACTGGAAACACCATATATTTT.

The rearrangement joins TRBV28 to TRBJ1-1; D uncertain. Per the germline V gene, CDR1 is MDHEN and CDR2 is SYDVKM. V was clipped by 5 bases and J by 4 bases, with 17 bases between them. CDR3 length: 15 amino acids. The CDR3 sequence: CASSDGRKERTEAFF. The DNA of the CDR3 is TGTGCCAGCAGTGACGGTCGCAAGGAGCGCACTGAAGCTTTCTTT.

In this sample, this clonotype turned up a few times. V is TRBV12-3 or TRBV12-4 and J is TRBJ2-3; 7 bases fit TRBD2. The CDR3 length is 12 residues. The V segment lost 8 bases and the J segment 10 bases; nucleotides outside the gene matches: 9. CDR3 in amino acids: CASGGRQRAQYF. The CDR3 DNA follows: TGTGCCAGCGGCGGGAGACAGCGCGCGCAGTATTTT.

This clonotype occurred a few times. V and J are TRBV10-3 and TRBJ2-7; D remains unclear. Germline CDR1 is ENHRY and CDR2 is SYGVKD. V lost 0 bases and J lost 0, with 15 bases in between. The CDR3 has 17 residues. The CDR3 spells CAISESSRRPFSYEQYF. The DNA of the CDR3 is TGTGCCATCAGTGAGTCGAGTCGCAGGCCCTTCTCCTACGAGCAGTACTTC.

The chain recombines TRBV6-2 or TRBV6-3 with TRBJ1-1; D unresolved. Germline V gene data show CDR1 as MNHEY and CDR2 as SVGEGT. Trimming took off 7 bases at V and 1 base at J, with 19 bases between the two ends. The CDR3 covers 16 residues. The CDR3 coding sequence is TGTGCCAGCAAATCGGGAGGGAAGGTTTGGAACACTGAAGCTTTCTTT. Protein: CASKSGGKVWNTEAFF.

The rearrangement links TRBV4-2 to TRBJ2-2, with D unresolved. This CDR3 contains 14 residues. V lost 1 base, J lost 4 bases, and 7 bases lay in between. Germline V lookup: CDR1 LGHNA, CDR2 YNFKEQ. CDR3 coding DNA: TGTGCCAGCAGCCAAGTAAAGGGCACCGGGGAGCTGTTTTTT. It codes for CASSQVKGTGELFF.

The chain couples TRBV7-2 to TRBJ1-1; D is possibly TRBD1 (6 bases). Between the trimmed V and J ends, which lost 1 base and 7 bases, there was a span of 13 bases. Germline assignment: CDR1 SGHTA and CDR2 FQGNSA. This CDR3 is built from 14 residues. CDR3 in DNA: TGTGCCAGCAGCTTAGTGGCACAGGGAAATGAAGCTTTCTTT. It yields the protein CASSLVAQGNEAFF.

The chain couples TRBV4-1 to TRBJ2-1, with 7 bases matching TRBD1. V shed 0 bases, J shed 0 bases, and the junction held 5 bases outside the gene matches. Germline CDR1 reads MGHRA; CDR2 reads YSYEKL. The CDR3 runs 17 residues. CDR3 DNA: TGCGCCAGCAGCCAAGATAAGGCAGGGGGCTCCTACAATGAGCAGTTCTTC. Translation: CASSQDKAGGSYNEQFF.

Only a few counts were recorded for this clonotype. V usage is TRBV6-5 and J usage is TRBJ1-2; a weak D match, TRBD1 (5 bases). The ends were cut back, 2 bases at V and 4 bases at J, with 8 bases in the middle. This CDR3 is built from 13 residues. Germline CDR1 is MNHEY and CDR2 is SVGAGI. DNA of the CDR3: TGTGCCAGCAGTTACGCGGGGACCTATGGCTACACCTTC. Its protein product is CASSYAGTYGYTF.

The table lists this clonotype with a few counts. The chain uses TRBV20-1 and TRBJ1-6, with a weak D call TRBD1 (5 bases). Trimming pared 1 base from V and 0 bases from J, leaving 10 bases between. This CDR3 region has 16 residues. CDR1 is DFQATT, CDR2 SNEGSKA, per germline (reference sequence). Written as DNA, the CDR3 is TGCAGTGCTAGAGGGGGGGGGAGCTCCTATAATTCACCCCTCCACTTT. This encodes CSARGGGSSYNSPLHF.

The rearrangement links TRBV7-9 to TRBJ2-1, with 9 positions matching TRBD1. Germline assignment: CDR1 SEHNR and CDR2 FQNEAQ (reference sequence). The CDR3 is 17 residues long. V lost 4 bases, J lost 5 bases, and 12 bases stayed unmatched. CDR3 region: CASSSSETRDRDNEQFF. CDR3 nucleotides: TGTGCCAGCAGCTCGAGCGAAACGCGGGACAGGGACAATGAGCAGTTCTTC.

This clonotype came up a few times. The J gene is TRBJ2-7, the V gene TRBV9, with D possibly called TRBD1 or TRBD2 (5 bases each). In germline, CDR1 is SGDLS, CDR2 YYNGEE. The germline V and J ends were trimmed by 0 bases and 2 bases, with 15 bases remaining between them. There are 16 residues in the CDR3. For the CDR3, the DNA is TGTGCCAGCAGCGTAGACCCCCGGGGCAGAGCCTACGAGCAGTACTTC. Protein: CASSVDPRGRAYEQYF.

This clonotype has only a few counts. The chain joins TRBV9 to TRBJ2-5; possible D gene TRBD2, 6 bases. The length of the CDR3 is 15 residues. Germline CDR1 is SGDLS and CDR2 is YYNGEE. The ends were cut back, 0 bases at V and 4 bases at J, with 13 bases in the middle. DNA for the CDR3: TGTGCCAGCAGCGTAGCCCCGGTCGGGGGAGAGACCCAGTACTTC. Its translation: CASSVAPVGGETQYF.

This clonotype showed up many times. The rearrangement joins TRBV2 to TRBJ2-7; TRBD1 agrees at 7 bases. CDR1 is SNHLY, CDR2 FYNNEI, per germline. V was clipped by 8 bases and J by 5 bases; unmatched bases: 6. This CDR3 has 12 residues. The CDR3 bases are TGTGCCAGCGACAGGGTTGTCAACGAGCAGTACTTC. It codes for CASDRVVNEQYF.

This clonotype appeared many times. The CDR3 coding sequence is TGCGCCAGCAGCCCGGATTGGGGCCTCTATGGCTACACCTTC. The encoded protein is CASSPDWGLYGYTF. The chain couples TRBV5-1 to TRBJ1-2; the D gene is possibly TRBD1 (5 bases). The V and J ends lost 4 bases and 4 bases respectively, with 14 bases between them. The CDR3 totals 14 residues. From germline, CDR1 is SGHRS and CDR2 YFSETQ. The full variable domain, rest sourced from reference TRBV5-1 and TRBJ1-2, is KAGVTQTPRYLIKTRGQQVTLSCSPISGHRSVSWYQQTPGQGLQFLFEYFSETQRNKGNFPGRFSGRQFSNSRSEMNVSTLELGDSALYLCASSPDWGLYGYTFGSGTRLTVV.